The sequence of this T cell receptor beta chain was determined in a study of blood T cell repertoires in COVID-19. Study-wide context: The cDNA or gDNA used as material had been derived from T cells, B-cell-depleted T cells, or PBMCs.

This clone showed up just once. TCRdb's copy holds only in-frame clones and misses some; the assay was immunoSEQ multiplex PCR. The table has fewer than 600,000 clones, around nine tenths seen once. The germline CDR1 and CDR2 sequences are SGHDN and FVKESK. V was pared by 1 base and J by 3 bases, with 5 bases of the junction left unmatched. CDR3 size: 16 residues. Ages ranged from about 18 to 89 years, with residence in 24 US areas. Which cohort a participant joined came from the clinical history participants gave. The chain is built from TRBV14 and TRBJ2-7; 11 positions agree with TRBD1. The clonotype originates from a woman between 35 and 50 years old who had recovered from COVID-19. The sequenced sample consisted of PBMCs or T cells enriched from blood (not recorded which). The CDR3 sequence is CASSQVSGQGDYEQYF. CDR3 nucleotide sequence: TGTGCCAGCAGCCAAGTTTCGGGACAGGGGGACTACGAGCAGTACTTC.